This T cell receptor beta chain appears in the sequencing data of a study of blood T cell repertoires in COVID-19. Study at large: Samples came from the United States, Italy and Spain, spanning acute and convalescent COVID-19. Sources were T cells, B-cell-depleted T cells, or PBMCs; the material itself was cDNA or gDNA.

Only in-frame clones appear in the TCRdb table, and some are missing; sequencing was by immunoSEQ multiplex PCR. The sample lists about 160,000 clones, under 90% occurring once. Trimming took 7 bases from V and 3 from J, leaving 12 bases between them. From germline, CDR1 is LNHDA and CDR2 SQIVND (reference sequence). The CDR3 length is 13 residues. The clonotype was recovered from a woman of 80 years or more with acute or convalescent COVID-19. V and J are TRBV19 and TRBJ1-2; no firm D call. Sequencing input: peripheral blood. The CDR3 region is CASISWEDYGYTF. For the CDR3, the DNA is TGTGCCAGTATAAGCTGGGAGGACTATGGCTACACCTTC. Based on the CDR3 plus reference TRBV19 and TRBJ1-2, the full variable domain is DGGITQSPKYLFRKEGQNVTLSCEQNLNHDAMYWYRQDPGQGLRLIYYSQIVNDFQKGDIAEGYSVSREKKESFPLTVTSAQKNPTAFYLCASISWEDYGYTFGSGTRLTVV.